This T cell receptor beta chain was captured in a study of T cell responses to AZD1222 COVID-19 vaccine. Study at large: Pooled together were second doses at about 4 or about 12 weeks.

This CDR3 comprises 16 residues. Trimming took off 6 bases at V and 6 bases at J, with 21 bases between the two ends. CDR1 is MNHEY, CDR2 SMNVEV, per germline (reference sequence). Repertoires were generated with immunoSEQ multiplex PCR, while TCRdb's copy carries only in-frame clones and drops some. The sample gives about 120,000 clones, approximately 86% of which show up once; 2.4% is in the top ten. Study-wide points: Rises in breadth and depth of Spike-specific TCRs came after two AZD1222 doses. Only after the peak T cell response were repertoires sampled. Clonal diversity was possibly underestimated; the donors were predominantly white British and more often female.

This clone was detected once. No antigen is known for it. The chain carries TRBV27 and TRBJ1-5, with D maybe TRBD1 (6 bases). This sequence was found in an adult in good health. The starting material was peripheral blood, obtained on day 0 of AZD1222 vaccination. CDR3: CASRGQAGGGSQPQHF. The DNA of the CDR3 is TGTGCCAGCAGGGGGCAGGCGGGGGGCGGATCTCAGCCCCAGCATTTT.